Listed below are T cell receptor beta chains from one sample, sequenced in a study of a mutant IDH1 vaccine in newly diagnosed glioma. Using immunoSEQ multiplex PCR, the repertoire was profiled, and TCRdb retains in-frame clones only, with some absent. The data hold roughly 40,000 clones, with 91% observed a single time. Antigens for these TCRs are unknown. The sample consisted of PBMCs, taken from a glioma patient whose treatment included an IDH1 peptide vaccine. These receptors were collected from a man aged 45-65 years with glioma. Both conserved end residues are part of each CDR3. D genes are given only for firm matches. Clone size appears in some rows only: once, few, many, or a class for an expanded clone.

cdr3_aa,cdr3_nt,clone_size,v_call,d_call,j_call
CASSYTPDVNSPLHF,TGTGCCAGCAGTTACACCCCAGATGTTAATTCACCCCTCCACTTT,NA,TRBV6-5,NA,TRBJ1-6
CASSRTGYDNEQFF,TGTGCCAGTAGCAGGACAGGGTACGACAATGAGCAGTTCTTC,NA,TRBV19,TRBD1,TRBJ2-1
CASTSLGGLSYEQYF,TGTGCCAGCACCTCCTTGGGGGGCCTATCCTACGAGCAGTACTTC,NA,TRBV27,NA,TRBJ2-7
CAWRGGSYNEQFF,TGTGCCTGGAGGGGGGGCTCCTACAATGAGCAGTTCTTC,NA,TRBV30,NA,TRBJ2-1
CASNPPPGANVLTF,TGTGCCAGCAACCCCCCTCCTGGGGCCAACGTCCTGACTTTC,NA,TRBV2,NA,TRBJ2-6
CASSPHGPRETQYF,TGTGCCAGCAGTCCCCACGGCCCCAGGGAGACCCAGTACTTC,NA,TRBV27,NA,TRBJ2-5
CASRRGDTEAFF,TGTGCCAGCAGGAGGGGGGACACTGAAGCTTTCTTT,NA,TRBV6-6,NA,TRBJ1-1
CASSLGFARYGNTIYF,TGTGCCAGCAGCTTAGGTTTCGCACGGTATGGAAACACCATATATTTT,NA,TRBV7-2,NA,TRBJ1-3
CASSIVRGSYEQYF,TGTGCCAGTAGTATCGTCAGGGGCTCCTACGAGCAGTACTTC,NA,TRBV19,NA,TRBJ2-7
CAGERRGQPQHF,TGTGCCGGGGAACGAAGGGGTCAGCCCCAGCATTTT,few,TRBV28,NA,TRBJ1-5
CASSFQGSPLHF,TGTGCCAGCAGCTTTCAGGGTTCACCCCTCCACTTT,NA,TRBV7-2,NA,TRBJ1-6
CASSNGQGEGSGNTIYF,TGTGCCAGCAGCAACGGACAGGGTGAGGGGTCCGGAAACACCATATATTTT,NA,TRBV7-9,TRBD1,TRBJ1-3
CASSLTGLEGYTF,TGTGCCAGCAGCCTCACAGGGCTGGAAGGCTACACCTTC,few,TRBV9,NA,TRBJ1-2
CASSEARGYNSPLHF,TGCGCCAGCAGTGAAGCCAGGGGCTATAATTCACCCCTCCACTTT,NA,TRBV10-1,NA,TRBJ1-6
CSVLGGPPYEQYF,TGCAGCGTGCTCGGGGGTCCTCCCTACGAGCAGTACTTC,NA,TRBV29-1,NA,TRBJ2-7
CASISGVGYGYTF,TGTGCCAGCATCTCAGGGGTCGGCTATGGCTACACCTTC,NA,TRBV6-6,NA,TRBJ1-2
CASSLRDGYTF,TGTGCCAGCAGCTTGAGGGACGGCTACACCTTC,NA,TRBV7-2,NA,TRBJ1-2
CAWTYPVYEQYF,TGTGCCTGGACCTACCCTGTATACGAGCAGTACTTC,NA,TRBV30,NA,TRBJ2-7
CASSPGGGGSEQYF,TGTGCCAGCAGCCCCGGGGGCGGGGGGTCCGAGCAGTACTTC,once,TRBV6-5,TRBD2,TRBJ2-7
CSAKGPREQYF,TGCAGTGCTAAAGGACCGAGGGAGCAGTACTTC,NA,TRBV20-1,NA,TRBJ2-7
CASSTQGQGGFYNEQFF,TGTGCCAGTAGTACCCAAGGACAGGGGGGGTTTTACAATGAGCAGTTCTTC,NA,TRBV19,TRBD1,TRBJ2-1
CASSTQHAGYNEKLFF,TGTGCCAGTAGTACCCAACATGCGGGGTATAATGAAAAACTGTTTTTT,once,TRBV19,NA,TRBJ1-4
CASSQGSRGEQYF,TGCGCCAGCAGCCAAGGTTCCCGCGGCGAGCAGTACTTC,NA,TRBV4-3,NA,TRBJ2-7
CATTQGFSGYTF,TGTGCCACCACACAGGGTTTCAGTGGCTACACCTTC,NA,TRBV19,NA,TRBJ1-2
CASSARTDPSGNQPQHF,TGTGCCAGCAGTGCCCGGACAGACCCCTCGGGCAATCAGCCCCAGCATTTT,NA,TRBV6-1,NA,TRBJ1-5
CASSQEPGGGLGQYF,TGCGCCAGCAGCCAAGAGCCGGGTGGGGGACTAGGGCAGTATTTT,NA,TRBV4-1,TRBD2,TRBJ2-3
CASSPRDSYNSPLHF,TGCGCCAGCAGCCCCCGGGACAGCTATAATTCACCCCTCCACTTT,NA,TRBV5-1,TRBD1,TRBJ1-6
CASSFPNQPQHF,TGTGCCAGCAGTTTCCCCAATCAGCCCCAGCATTTT,NA,TRBV28,NA,TRBJ1-5
CASSRVTDIQYF,TGTGCCAGCTCCCGAGTGACGGACATTCAGTACTTC,NA,TRBV2,NA,TRBJ2-4
CACHVGTSPLHF,TGTGCCTGCCATGTGGGGACTTCACCCCTCCACTTT,NA,TRBV30,NA,TRBJ1-6
CASSLGHLSGYGYTF,TGTGCCAGCAGCTTAGGACACCTGTCGGGGTATGGCTACACCTTC,NA,TRBV5-4,NA,TRBJ1-2
CASSVTSGGTDTQYF,TGTGCCAGCAGCGTGACTAGCGGGGGCACAGATACGCAGTATTTT,NA,TRBV6-4,TRBD2,TRBJ2-3
CASSFSGDRQFF,TGTGCCAGCAGCTTCAGCGGGGATCGGCAGTTCTTC,NA,TRBV7-2,TRBD2,TRBJ2-1
CASSPLGPGSGNTIYF,TGTGCCAGCAGCCCCCTTGGACCCGGCTCTGGAAACACCATATATTTT,NA,TRBV14,NA,TRBJ1-3
CASSLHGTQTYNEQFF,TGTGCCAGCAGCTTGCATGGGACACAAACCTACAATGAGCAGTTCTTC,NA,TRBV5-6,NA,TRBJ2-1
CASSFPTGKGTYEQYF,TGTGCCAGCAGTTTTCCCACGGGCAAGGGGACGTACGAGCAGTACTTC,NA,TRBV27,NA,TRBJ2-7
CATSRVSVGPYEQYF,TGTGCCACCAGCAGAGTGTCCGTGGGCCCCTACGAGCAGTACTTC,NA,TRBV15,NA,TRBJ2-7
CAISAGTGGGNTEAFF,TGTGCCATCAGTGCTGGGACAGGGGGCGGAAACACTGAAGCTTTCTTT,NA,TRBV10-3,TRBD1,TRBJ1-1
CAWGSQAPSTEAFF,TGTGCCTGGGGCTCACAGGCGCCCAGCACTGAAGCTTTCTTT,few,TRBV30,NA,TRBJ1-1
CASSPRTGYGYTF,TGTGCCAGCAGTCCCAGGACAGGGTATGGCTACACCTTC,NA,TRBV27,TRBD1,TRBJ1-2
CASSSAATVTQHF,TGTGCCAGCAGTTCCGCGGCGACGGTAACCCAGCATTTT,NA,TRBV6-5,NA,TRBJ1-5
CAWSVSGASNQPQHF,TGTGCCTGGAGTGTAAGTGGGGCTAGCAATCAGCCCCAGCATTTT,NA,TRBV30,NA,TRBJ1-5
CASSITGGTYEQYF,TGTGCCAGCAGCATTACAGGTGGAACCTACGAGCAGTACTTC,NA,TRBV5-8,NA,TRBJ2-7
CASSLSRGANTGELFF,TGTGCCAGCAGTTTATCTAGAGGTGCGAACACCGGGGAGCTGTTTTTT,NA,TRBV27,NA,TRBJ2-2
CASSLGTGVRETQYF,TGTGCCAGCAGCTTGGGGACAGGGGTTCGGGAGACCCAGTACTTC,NA,TRBV7-8,TRBD1,TRBJ2-5
CASSVRGEVGTEAFF,TGTGCCAGCAGCGTCCGGGGCGAAGTGGGCACTGAAGCTTTCTTT,NA,TRBV9,NA,TRBJ1-1
CASSNQQGNTEAFF,TGTGCCAGCAGCAACCAACAGGGGAACACTGAAGCTTTCTTT,NA,TRBV11-2,NA,TRBJ1-1
CASSHLLGQANTEAFF,TGCGCCAGCAGCCATCTACTGGGACAGGCGAACACTGAAGCTTTCTTT,NA,TRBV4-3,TRBD1,TRBJ1-1
CASSDPQGWNEKLFF,TGTGCCAGCAGTGACCCACAGGGGTGGAACGAAAAACTGTTTTTT,NA,TRBV25-1,TRBD1,TRBJ1-4
CASSQGGSADTQYF,TGTGCCAGCAGCCAGGGGGGTAGTGCAGATACGCAGTATTTT,NA,TRBV7-9,NA,TRBJ2-3
CASSLLSGVKAFF,TGTGCCAGCAGCTTATTGTCAGGGGTTAAAGCTTTCTTT,NA,TRBV7-2,NA,TRBJ1-1
CASSWGTGLNTGELFF,TGCGCCAGCAGCTGGGGGACAGGGCTGAACACCGGGGAGCTGTTTTTT,once,TRBV5-1,TRBD1,TRBJ2-2
CASSPVGLAGGRSTDTQYF,TGTGCCAGCAGCCCAGTGGGGCTAGCGGGGGGGCGCAGCACAGATACGCAGTATTTT,NA,TRBV9,TRBD2,TRBJ2-3
CASQTATGELFF,TGTGCCAGTCAGACGGCGACCGGGGAGCTGTTTTTT,NA,TRBV7-9,NA,TRBJ2-2
CASSLAALAGVNEQFF,TGTGCCAGCAGCTTAGCAGCGTTAGCGGGAGTCAATGAGCAGTTCTTC,NA,TRBV7-2,TRBD2,TRBJ2-1
CASSRDRVRETQYF,TGTGCCAGCAGTCGGGACAGGGTTAGGGAGACCCAGTACTTC,NA,TRBV28,TRBD1,TRBJ2-5
CASSEGGGPYYEQYF,TGTGCCAGCAGTGAAGGCGGGGGTCCGTACTACGAGCAGTACTTC,NA,TRBV6-1,TRBD2,TRBJ2-7